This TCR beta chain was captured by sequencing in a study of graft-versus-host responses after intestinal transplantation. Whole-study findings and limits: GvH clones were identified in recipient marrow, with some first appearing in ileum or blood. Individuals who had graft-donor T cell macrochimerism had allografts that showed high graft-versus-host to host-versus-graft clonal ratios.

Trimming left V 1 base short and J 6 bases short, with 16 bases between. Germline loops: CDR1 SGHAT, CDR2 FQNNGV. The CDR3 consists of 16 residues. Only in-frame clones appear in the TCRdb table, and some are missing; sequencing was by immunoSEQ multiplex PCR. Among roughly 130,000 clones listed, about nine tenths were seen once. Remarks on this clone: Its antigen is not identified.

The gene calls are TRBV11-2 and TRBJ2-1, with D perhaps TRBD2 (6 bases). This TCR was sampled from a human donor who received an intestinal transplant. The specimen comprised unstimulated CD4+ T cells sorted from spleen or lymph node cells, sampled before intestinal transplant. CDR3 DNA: TGTGCCAGCAGCTTAGCCCCGGGACTTCCTTTCAATGAGCAGTTCTTC. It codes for CASSLAPGLPFNEQFF.